The entry below describes one TCR beta chain. Antigen unknown. This sample was included in a study of graft-versus-host responses after intestinal transplantation. As for the study in general: Following induction with anti-thymocyte globulin, all recipients were given tacrolimus and steroids for three to four years. General study findings and limits: With peak circulating GvH clone levels came an association with early post-transplant HvG declines. High graft-versus-host to host-versus-graft clonal ratios were found in allografts of patients who had graft-donor T cell macrochimerism. Recipient bone marrow held GvH clones, some seen earlier in ileum or blood.

Germline values: CDR1 SGHDT, CDR2 YYEEEE. CDR3 length equals 17 residues. The ends lost 3 bases at V and 6 bases at J; junction bases unmatched: 8. The assay was immunoSEQ multiplex PCR, and TCRdb's table has in-frame clones only and misses some. Of just under 85,000 clones listed, 91% are singletons. The TCR comes from a human donor who was the organ donor for an intestinal transplant. The sample here was unstimulated CD8+ T cells sorted from spleen or lymph node cells, taken before transplant. V is TRBV5-6 and J is TRBJ2-5; TRBD2 agrees at 16 bases. CDR3 residues: CASSSGTSGRAAKTQYF. In nucleotides, the CDR3 is TGTGCCAGCAGCTCAGGGACTAGCGGGAGGGCCGCGAAGACCCAGTACTTC.